This TCR beta chain appears in the sequencing data of a study of T cell repertoires in cytomegalovirus infection. Findings of the study overall: Accumulated public TCR beta family frequency recognized individuals carrying CMV together with the relevant HLA.

About this clonotype: Antigen specificity is unknown.

TCRdb reprocessed the reads via MiXCR and lists one record per CDR3 protein. This sample carries some 400,000 distinct CDR3 sequences, 31% of them seen once, and the ten largest clones take about an eighth. The specimen was PBMCs. The clonotype comes from a human donor in good health (CMV status not recorded). Some clones in this sample may be carry-over from other donors' samples.

As DNA, the CDR3 is TGTGCCAGCAGTTACCCTGGCAGGACTATGCAGTACTTC. Translated: CASSYPGRTMQYF. The chain recombines TRBV6-2 or TRBV6-3 with TRBJ2-7; possibly TRBD2 for D (6 bases). Trimming removed 2 bases from V and 9 bases from J, with 14 bases in between. This CDR3 has 13 amino acids. Per the germline V gene, CDR1 is MNHEY and CDR2 is SVGEGT.